These 20 T cell receptor beta chains were sequenced from one sample in a study of response to subunit inactivated influenza vaccine. MiXCR, run by TCRdb on the RT-PCR reads, gives a single entry per CDR3 protein. Here the sample spans around 530,000 distinct CDR3 sequences, approximately 10% being singletons. The material was PBMCs from blood, obtained on the day of vaccination. The receptor set was obtained from a middle-aged man who received an inactivated influenza vaccine.

This chain joins TRBV5-6 and TRBJ2-3; 13 bases agree with TRBD2. The V gene's germline CDR1 is SGHDT and CDR2 YYEEEE. The trim removed 2 bases at V and 3 bases at J, leaving 12 bases unmatched. The CDR3 is made up of 19 amino acids. CDR3 DNA sequence: TGTGCCAGCAGCTTCGGGACTAGCGGGATTGGTGTCGGGACAGATACGCAGTATTTT. Amino acids: CASSFGTSGIGVGTDTQYF.

The chain combines TRBV28 with TRBJ2-3; the match to TRBD2 covers 7 bases. There are 15 residues in the CDR3. Germline V gives CDR1 MDHEN, CDR2 SYDVKM. Losses at the gene ends were 6 bases for V and 4 bases for J; bases not matched to a gene: 10. CDR3 protein: CASSQRGRAPDTQYF. DNA for the CDR3: TGTGCCAGCAGCCAGAGAGGGAGGGCCCCAGATACGCAGTATTTT.

The rearrangement links TRBV20-1 to TRBJ2-4; D uncertain. The CDR3 has 14 residues. V lost 5 bases and J lost 2, with 13 bases in between. Germline CDR1 is DFQATT and CDR2 is SNEGSKA (reference sequence). CDR3 sequence reads: CSASAQKSKNIQYF. The DNA for the CDR3 is TGCAGTGCTTCGGCCCAGAAATCCAAAAACATTCAGTACTTC.

The genes are TRBV10-2 and TRBJ1-4; TRBD1 is a possible D gene (6 bases). Germline CDR1 is WSHSY and CDR2 is SAAADI. CDR3 length: 15 residues. V gave up 2 bases and J gave up 2 bases, with 9 bases separating them. The CDR3 DNA reads as TGCGCCAGCAGTGAGGAGGGGGGTACTAATGAAAAACTGTTTTTT. This codes for CASSEEGGTNEKLFF.

This clonotype was counted a few times. The V and J genes are TRBV20-1 and TRBJ2-1; 7 nucleotides line up with TRBD2. Losses at the gene ends were 0 bases for V and 6 bases for J; bases not matched to a gene: 8. CDR3 length: 15 amino acids. Germline assignment: CDR1 DFQATT and CDR2 SNEGSKA (reference sequence). The CDR3 DNA sequence: TGCAGTGCTAGAGATGCCCGGGAGGTCGGCAATGAGCAGTTCTTC. This translates into CSARDAREVGNEQFF.

The V call is TRBV20-1, the J call TRBJ1-1; 9 bases match TRBD1. CDR3 length equals 14 residues. CDR1 DFQATT and CDR2 SNEGSKA come from the germline V gene (reference sequence). J was trimmed by 6 bases and V by 6 bases; bases with no gene match: 11. CDR3 in amino acids: CSAPTPGQGPEAFF. The CDR3 region has the DNA TGCAGTGCACCTACCCCGGGACAGGGTCCTGAAGCTTTCTTT.

The sample holds a few counts of this clonotype. The rearrangement joins TRBV6-4 to TRBJ1-4, with 11 bases identical to TRBD1. The V and J ends lost 4 bases and 5 bases, in that order; junction bases with no gene match: 3. The CDR3 spans 15 residues. Germline CDR1 is MRHNA and CDR2 is SNTAGT. As DNA, the CDR3 is TGTGCCAGCAGTGCGGACAGGGGGCGGAATGAAAAACTGTTTTTT. Translation: CASSADRGRNEKLFF.

This clonotype has only a few counts. The genes are TRBV10-2 and TRBJ1-1; D might be TRBD1 (6 bases). The ends were cut back, 6 bases at V and 6 bases at J, with 14 bases in the middle. CDR1 is WSHSY and CDR2 is SAAADI in the germline V gene. CDR3 size: 13 residues. The CDR3 DNA is TGCGCCAGCAGGGTACAGGGACTCCCTGAAGCTTTCTTT. Amino acid sequence: CASRVQGLPEAFF.

Points on this clonotype: This sequence may be a read error, since a much larger clone differs from it by one base. The CDR3 here is CASSEARDRPQHF. The DNA for the CDR3 is TGTGCCAGCAGTGAAGCTCGGGACAGGCCCCAGCATTTT. J is TRBJ1-5 and V is TRBV2; 7 bases match TRBD1. V lost 0 bases, J lost 9 bases, and 2 bases stayed unmatched. CDR3 length: 13 amino acids. In germline, CDR1 is SNHLY, CDR2 FYNNEI. The whole variable domain, filled in from reference TRBV2 and TRBJ1-5, reads EPEVTQTPSHQVTQMGQEVILRCVPISNHLYFYWYRQILGQKVEFLVSFYNNEISEKSEIFDDQFSVERPDGSNFTLKIRSTKLEDSAMYFCASSEARDRPQHFGDGTRLSIL.

This clonotype came up a few times. V and J are TRBV10-3 and TRBJ2-7; 7 bases line up with TRBD1. Germline CDR1 ENHRY, CDR2 SYGVKD. The CDR3 has 12 amino acids. V gave up 10 bases and J gave up 4 bases; unmatched junction bases: 7. This CDR3 is CATGDSAYEQYF. The CDR3 DNA sequence: TGTGCCACCGGGGACAGCGCTTACGAGCAGTACTTC.

The gene calls are TRBV19 and TRBJ2-1, with no clear D. Per the germline V gene, CDR1 is LNHDA and CDR2 is SQIVND (reference sequence). The CDR3 totals 15 residues. V was trimmed by 5 bases and J by 4 bases, leaving 15 bases between them. The CDR3 DNA reads TGTGCCAGTAGTTTTTTGGACCAAAGGTACAATGAGCAGTTCTTC. Translating gives CASSFLDQRYNEQFF.

This clonotype was detected many times. The J gene is TRBJ2-7, the V gene TRBV29-1, with 7 positions matching TRBD2. Germline CDR1 SQVTM, CDR2 ANQGSEA. J gave up 3 bases and V 1 base, and 6 bases lay outside the gene matches. This CDR3 spans 14 amino acids. CDR3 DNA: TGCAGCGTTGAAGGGGAGGGAAGAAACTACGAGCAGTACTTC. Its translation is CSVEGEGRNYEQYF.

V is TRBV20-1 and J is TRBJ2-7, with D perhaps TRBD2 (6 bases). The CDR3 is made up of 14 amino acids. V dropped 6 bases and J dropped 2 bases, with 17 bases sitting between them. CDR1 and CDR2 from the germline V gene are DFQATT and SNEGSKA (reference sequence). The CDR3 DNA sequence: TGCAGTGCCCCGCGGAGGGGCCTGCCCTACGAGCAGTACTTC. Translated: CSAPRRGLPYEQYF.

This clonotype was found a few times. The V call is TRBV15, the J call TRBJ2-1; perhaps TRBD2 as D (5 bases). V was pared by 0 bases and J by 6 bases, with 6 bases between. The CDR3 contains 13 residues. Germline values: CDR1 LNHNV, CDR2 YYDKDF (reference sequence). This CDR3 is CATSRDGGNEQFF. CDR3 sequence (DNA): TGTGCCACCAGCAGAGATGGAGGCAATGAGCAGTTCTTC.

This clonotype was detected only a few times. J is TRBJ2-7 and V is TRBV5-1; D is unclear. This CDR3 has 14 amino acids. The V end lost 0 bases, the J end lost 0 bases, and 7 bases lay between the germline ends. Germline V lookup: CDR1 SGHRS, CDR2 YFSETQ. The CDR3 here is CASSLDQVSYEQYF. The CDR3 DNA reads as TGCGCCAGCAGCTTGGACCAAGTCTCCTACGAGCAGTACTTC.

The table lists this clonotype with a few counts. The V and J genes are TRBV5-6 and TRBJ2-7; D is unresolved. Trimming removed 4 bases at V and 6 bases at J, with 11 bases between. The CDR3 runs to 12 residues. Germline values: CDR1 SGHDT, CDR2 YYEEEE. In DNA form, the CDR3 reads TGTGCCAGCAGCCTCCCCCTCGGCGAGCAGTACTTC. It codes for CASSLPLGEQYF. Variable domain in full (rest from reference TRBV5-6 and TRBJ2-7): DAGVTQSPTHLIKTRGQQVTLRCSPKSGHDTVSWYQQALGQGPQFIFQYYEEEERQRGNFPDRFSGHQFPNYSSELNVNALLLGDSALYLCASSLPLGEQYFGPGTRLTVT.

V gene TRBV6-2 or TRBV6-3 combines with J gene TRBJ2-5; 12 bases are shared with TRBD1. Germline V lookup: CDR1 MNHEY, CDR2 SVGEGT. This CDR3 has 16 residues. Unmatched junction bases numbered 6, after V lost 2 bases and J lost 5 bases. CDR3 bases: TGTGCCAGCAGTTACGGGACAGGGGGCCTGGGGGAGACCCAGTACTTC. The encoded protein is CASSYGTGGLGETQYF.

The chain joins TRBV4-3 to TRBJ2-3, with 11 bases matching TRBD1. This CDR3 is 18 amino acids long. V was clipped by 1 base and J by 4 bases; unmatched bases: 10. Germline CDR1 reads LGHNA; CDR2 reads YSLEER. CDR3 in DNA: TGCGCCAGCAGCCAAGCCGGACAGGGGGCGTTTTCTGCAGATACGCAGTATTTT. Its protein is CASSQAGQGAFSADTQYF.

This chain connects TRBV6-2 or TRBV6-3 to TRBJ2-1; D possibly matches TRBD1 or TRBD2 (5 bases each). The CDR3 has 15 residues. Germline CDR1 is MNHEY and CDR2 is SVGEGT. V shed 4 bases and J shed 9 bases, with 19 bases lying between them. The CDR3 bases are TGTGCCAGCAGTTCTCGGGGCTCGAATCGGGTTGAGCAGTTCTTC. It codes for CASSSRGSNRVEQFF.

The gene calls are TRBV5-6 and TRBJ2-1; possible D gene TRBD1, 5 bases. V shed 3 bases and J shed 1 base, with 14 bases lying between them. The CDR3 extends over 16 amino acids. Germline V gives CDR1 SGHDT, CDR2 YYEEEE. CDR3 in amino acids: CASSSALQESYNEQFF. CDR3 DNA: TGTGCCAGCAGCTCCGCTTTACAGGAGTCCTACAATGAGCAGTTCTTC.